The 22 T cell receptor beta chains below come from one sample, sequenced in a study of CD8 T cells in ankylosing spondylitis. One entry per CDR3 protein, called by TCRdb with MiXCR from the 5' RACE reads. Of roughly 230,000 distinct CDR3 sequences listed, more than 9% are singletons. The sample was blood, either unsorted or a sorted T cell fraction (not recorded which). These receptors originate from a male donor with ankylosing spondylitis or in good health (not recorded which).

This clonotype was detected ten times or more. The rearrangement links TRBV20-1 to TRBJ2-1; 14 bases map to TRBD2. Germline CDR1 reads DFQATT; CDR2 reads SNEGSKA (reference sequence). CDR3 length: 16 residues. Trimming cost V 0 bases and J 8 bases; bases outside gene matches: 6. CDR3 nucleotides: TGCAGTGCTAGAGATGGGGGACTAGCGGGAGCGTATGAGCAGTTCTTC. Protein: CSARDGGLAGAYEQFF.

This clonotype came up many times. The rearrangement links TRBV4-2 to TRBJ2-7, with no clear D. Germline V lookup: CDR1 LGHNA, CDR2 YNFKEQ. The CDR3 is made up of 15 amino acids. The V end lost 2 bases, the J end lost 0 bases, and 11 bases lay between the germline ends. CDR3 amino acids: CASSQIMTSSYEQYF. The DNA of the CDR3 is TGTGCCAGCAGCCAAATTATGACGAGCTCCTACGAGCAGTACTTC.

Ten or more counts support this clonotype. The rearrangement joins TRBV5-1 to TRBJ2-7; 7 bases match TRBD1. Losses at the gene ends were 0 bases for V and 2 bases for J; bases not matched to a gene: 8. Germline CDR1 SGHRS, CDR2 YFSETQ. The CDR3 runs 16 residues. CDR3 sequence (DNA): TGCGCCAGCAGCTTGGAGCCCAGGGGGTTTCCCTACGAGCAGTACTTC. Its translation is CASSLEPRGFPYEQYF.

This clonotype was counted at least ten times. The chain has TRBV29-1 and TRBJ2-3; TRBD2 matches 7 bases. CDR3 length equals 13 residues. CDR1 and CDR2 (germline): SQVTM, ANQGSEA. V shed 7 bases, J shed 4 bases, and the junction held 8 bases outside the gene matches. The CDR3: CSAAPTSADTQYF. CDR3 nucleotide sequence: TGCAGCGCCGCCCCTACTAGCGCAGATACGCAGTATTTT.

CDR3 sequence: CASSHPSVGGMGNQPQHF. The CDR3 DNA is TGCGCCAGCAGCCACCCCTCGGTGGGGGGTATGGGCAATCAGCCCCAGCATTTT. The V gene is TRBV4-1, the J gene TRBJ1-5; the D gene is possibly TRBD1 (5 bases). This CDR3 region has 18 residues. The germline V gene has CDR1 MGHRA and CDR2 YSYEKL. V lost 3 bases, J lost 2 bases, and 20 bases lay in between.

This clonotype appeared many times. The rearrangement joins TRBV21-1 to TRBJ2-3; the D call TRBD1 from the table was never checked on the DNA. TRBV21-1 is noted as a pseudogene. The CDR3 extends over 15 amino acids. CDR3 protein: CASSSPRDVGDTQYF. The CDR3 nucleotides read TGTGCCAGCAGCTCCCCCCGGGACGTGGGGGATACGCAGTATTTT.

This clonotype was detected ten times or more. CDR3 nucleotides: TGCAGCGTCGCCCCTGACCTCACCGGGGAGCTGTTTTTT. Its translation: CSVAPDLTGELFF. The chain combines TRBV29-1 with TRBJ2-2; D not certain. The germline V gene has CDR1 SQVTM and CDR2 ANQGSEA. The CDR3 is made up of 13 amino acids. V lost 6 bases and J 4 bases, leaving 12 bases between the germline ends.

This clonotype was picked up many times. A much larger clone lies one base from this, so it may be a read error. The CDR3 nucleotides read TGTACCTGGGCAATCTCCTACGAGCAGTACTTC. This gives the protein CTWAISYEQYF. This rearrangement joins TRBV30 to TRBJ2-7; no clear D. The CDR3 is made up of 11 amino acids. Germline V gene data show CDR1 as GTSNPN and CDR2 as SVGIG (reference sequence).

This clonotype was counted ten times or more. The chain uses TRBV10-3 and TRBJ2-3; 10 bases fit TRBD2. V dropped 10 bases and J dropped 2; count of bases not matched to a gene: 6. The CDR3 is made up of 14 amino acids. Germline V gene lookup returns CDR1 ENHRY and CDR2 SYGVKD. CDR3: CATTGTSATDTQYF. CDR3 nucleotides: TGTGCCACCACCGGGACTAGCGCCACAGATACGCAGTATTTT.

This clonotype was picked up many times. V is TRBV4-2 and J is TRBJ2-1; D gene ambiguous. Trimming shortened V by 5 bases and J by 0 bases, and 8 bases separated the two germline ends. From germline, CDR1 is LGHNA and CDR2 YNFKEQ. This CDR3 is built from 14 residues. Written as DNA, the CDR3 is TGTGCCAGCAGCAAGGATCTCTCCTACAATGAGCAGTTCTTC. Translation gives CASSKDLSYNEQFF.

CDR3 region: CATSRDWGGAGDTQYF. The CDR3, as DNA: TGTGCCACCAGCAGAGATTGGGGGGGGGCCGGAGATACGCAGTATTTT. The rearrangement joins TRBV15 to TRBJ2-3; D perhaps matches TRBD2 (7 bases). CDR3 size: 16 residues. CDR1 LNHNV and CDR2 YYDKDF come from the germline V gene (reference sequence). Trimming pared 0 bases from V and 5 bases from J, leaving 15 bases between.

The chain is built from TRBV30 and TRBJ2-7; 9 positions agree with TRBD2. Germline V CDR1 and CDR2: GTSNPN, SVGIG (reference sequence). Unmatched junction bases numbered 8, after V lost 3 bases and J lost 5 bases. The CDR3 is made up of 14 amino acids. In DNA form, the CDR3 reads TGTGCCTGGAGGGCTGGCGGGGGGGCCCACGAGCAGTACTTC. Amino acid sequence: CAWRAGGGAHEQYF.

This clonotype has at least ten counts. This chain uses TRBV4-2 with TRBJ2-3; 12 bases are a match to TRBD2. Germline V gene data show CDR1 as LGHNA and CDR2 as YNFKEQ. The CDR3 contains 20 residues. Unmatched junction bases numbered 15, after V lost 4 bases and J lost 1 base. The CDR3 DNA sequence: TGTGCCAGCAGCCCGAGACTAGCGGGAGTGAGATCTGTTGGCACAGATACGCAGTATTTT. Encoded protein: CASSPRLAGVRSVGTDTQYF.

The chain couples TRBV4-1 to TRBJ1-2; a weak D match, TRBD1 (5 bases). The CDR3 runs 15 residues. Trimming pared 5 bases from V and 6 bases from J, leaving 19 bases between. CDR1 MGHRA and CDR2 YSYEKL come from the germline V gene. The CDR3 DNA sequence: TGCGCCAGCAGCTACAATGAACGCCGGGGCGATGGCTACACCTTC. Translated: CASSYNERRGDGYTF.

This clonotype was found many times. CDR3 nucleotides: TGTGCCAGCAGTGTCCAGGGGGAGAACACTGAAGCTTTCTTT. This translates into CASSVQGENTEAFF. This chain uses TRBV2 with TRBJ1-1, with 7 positions matching TRBD1. The germline V gene has CDR1 SNHLY and CDR2 FYNNEI. The junction had 3 bases not matched to a gene; V was cut back by 4 bases and J by 1 base. CDR3 length equals 14 residues. The full variable domain, rest sourced from reference TRBV2 and TRBJ1-1, is EPEVTQTPSHQVTQMGQEVILRCVPISNHLYFYWYRQILGQKVEFLVSFYNNEISEKSEIFDDQFSVERPDGSNFTLKIRSTKLEDSAMYFCASSVQGENTEAFFGQGTRLTVV.

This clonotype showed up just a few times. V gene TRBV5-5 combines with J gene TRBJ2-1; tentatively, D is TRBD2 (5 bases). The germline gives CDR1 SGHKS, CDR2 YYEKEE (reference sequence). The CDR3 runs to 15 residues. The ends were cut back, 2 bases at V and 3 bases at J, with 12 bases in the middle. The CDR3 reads CASSFLRAVYNEQFF. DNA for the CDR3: TGTGCCAGCAGCTTTCTGAGGGCCGTCTACAATGAGCAGTTCTTC. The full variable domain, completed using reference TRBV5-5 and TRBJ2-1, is DAGVTQSPTHLIKTRGQQVTLRCSPISGHKSVSWYQQVLGQGPQFIFQYYEKEERGRGNFPDRFSARQFPNYSSELNVNALLLGDSALYLCASSFLRAVYNEQFFGPGTRLTVL.

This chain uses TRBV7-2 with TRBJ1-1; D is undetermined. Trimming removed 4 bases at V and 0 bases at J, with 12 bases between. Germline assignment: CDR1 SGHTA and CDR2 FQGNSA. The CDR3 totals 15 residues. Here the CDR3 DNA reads TGTGCCAGCAGCTACCCCAGGATTCTGAACACTGAAGCTTTCTTT. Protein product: CASSYPRILNTEAFF. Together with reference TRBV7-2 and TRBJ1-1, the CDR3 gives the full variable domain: GAGVSQSPSNKVTEKGKDVELRCDPISGHTALYWYRQSLGQGLEFLIYFQGNSAPDKSGLPSDRFSAERTGGSVSTLTIQRTQQEDSAVYLCASSYPRILNTEAFFGQGTRLTVV.

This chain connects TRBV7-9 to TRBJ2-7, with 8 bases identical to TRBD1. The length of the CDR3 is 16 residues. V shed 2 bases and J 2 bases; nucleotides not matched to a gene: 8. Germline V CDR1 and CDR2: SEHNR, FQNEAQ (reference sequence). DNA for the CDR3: TGTGCCAGCAGCTTACCCCGGGGACAGGAGACCTACGAGCAGTACTTC. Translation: CASSLPRGQETYEQYF.

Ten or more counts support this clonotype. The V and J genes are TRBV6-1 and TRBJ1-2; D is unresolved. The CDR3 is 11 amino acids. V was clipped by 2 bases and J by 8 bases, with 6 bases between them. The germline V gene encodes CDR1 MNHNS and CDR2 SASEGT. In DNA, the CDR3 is TGTGCCAGCAGTGAAAAAGGGGGCTACACCTTC. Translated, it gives CASSEKGGYTF.

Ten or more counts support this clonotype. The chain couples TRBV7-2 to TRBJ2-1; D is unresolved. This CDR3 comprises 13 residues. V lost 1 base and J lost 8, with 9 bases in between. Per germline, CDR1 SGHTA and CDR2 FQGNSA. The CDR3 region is CASSLDTTYEQFF. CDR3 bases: TGTGCCAGCAGCTTAGATACCACTTATGAGCAGTTCTTC.

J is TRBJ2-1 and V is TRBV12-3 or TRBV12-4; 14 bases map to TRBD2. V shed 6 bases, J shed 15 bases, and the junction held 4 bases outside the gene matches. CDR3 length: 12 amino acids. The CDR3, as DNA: TGTGCCAGCAGCCGGACTAGCGGGAGGTTGTTCTTC. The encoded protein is CASSRTSGRLFF.

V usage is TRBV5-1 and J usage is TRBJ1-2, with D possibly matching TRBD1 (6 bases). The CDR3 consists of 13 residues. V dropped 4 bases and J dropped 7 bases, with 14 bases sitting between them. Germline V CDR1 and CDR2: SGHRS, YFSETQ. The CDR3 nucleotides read TGCGCCAGCAGCCCCCTTGGGGGCGGTGGCTACACCTTC. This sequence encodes CASSPLGGGGYTF.